The present T cell receptor (beta chain) was sequenced within a study of T cells after yellow fever vaccination. Overall study results and limits: Clonotype sharing between CD4 and CD8 compartments was small. Abundant clonotypes from the bulk population could contaminate FACS-sorted repertoires. Clones from primary vaccination mostly reappeared after the booster (about 97% CD4, less than 90% CD8).

Germline V gives CDR1 LGHNA, CDR2 YSLEER. The CDR3 has 16 amino acids. Trimming stripped 0 bases from V and 9 bases from J, with 18 bases between. A single record per CDR3 protein comes from TCRdb applying MiXCR to the 5' RACE reads. The sample shows 500,000 to 650,000 distinct CDR3 sequences, around a sixth of them seen only once. Only a few counts were recorded for this clonotype. Its antigen is not known. The chain recombines TRBV4-3 with TRBJ2-1; no clear D gene. This receptor was taken from a man aged 18 to 30 who received the YFV17D yellow fever vaccine. The starting material was PBMCs, obtained 4 to 6 days after the first yellow fever vaccination. As DNA, the CDR3 is TGCGCCAGCAGCCAAGATCGATTTCGCGGATCCCTTGAGCAGTTCTTC. As protein: CASSQDRFRGSLEQFF.